This is a list of T cell receptor beta chains from one sample in a study of T-cell reconstitution after alpha-beta-depleted transplantation in children. TCRdb itself ran the PCR reads through MiXCR, one entry per CDR3 protein. The repertoire includes under 850,000 distinct CDR3 sequences, under 15% of them detected once, and roughly 0.84% sits in the top ten. The specimen was PBMCs, collected before TCRalphabeta/CD19-depleted stem cell transplant. The receptors derive from a girl aged 2-10 years with congenital amegakaryocytic thrombocytopenia, due to receive a stem cell transplant. Both conserved end residues are part of each CDR3. A D gene is named only where the DNA matches it firmly. The size of a clone is reported for some rows only, either as once, few or many, or as a class for expanded clones.

d_call | j_call | clone_size | v_call | cdr3_nt | cdr3_aa
NA | TRBJ2-5 | few | TRBV11-2 | TGTGCCAGCGGGCTAGGTGTGGGGCGGTCGGAGACCCAGTACTTC | CASGLGVGRSETQYF
TRBD1 | TRBJ2-2 | few | TRBV20-1 | TGCAGTGCTAGTAAGGGGGCGAGGACCGGGGAGCTGTTTTTT | CSASKGARTGELFF
NA | TRBJ2-3 | few | TRBV7-6 | TGTGCCAGCAGCCCGGGACCGAGGGGTGCAGATACGCAGTATTTT | CASSPGPRGADTQYF
TRBD2 | TRBJ2-1 | NA | TRBV11-2 | TGTGCCAGCAGCTCTCGACAGCGGTCTAGCGGGAGCTTGGACAATGAGCAGTTCTTC | CASSSRQRSSGSLDNEQFF
NA | TRBJ1-1 | few | TRBV20-1 | TGCAGTGCTATGGACGGACCAAACACTGAAGCTTTCTTT | CSAMDGPNTEAFF
NA | TRBJ1-4 | many | TRBV6-5 | TGTGCCAGTACATCTCGAGGGGTTGCCGAAAAACTGTTTTTT | CASTSRGVAEKLFF
TRBD1 | TRBJ2-7 | NA | TRBV20-1 | TGCAGTGGACAGGGGGCTAGAGAGCAGTACTTC | CSGQGAREQYF
TRBD2 | TRBJ2-1 | NA | TRBV28 | TGTGCCAGCAGTTTCCCCCTAGCGGGTGCGACGGATGAGCAGTTCTTC | CASSFPLAGATDEQFF
NA | TRBJ2-3 | many | TRBV20-1 | TGCAGTGCTAGTCGGTCAGATACGCAGTATTTT | CSASRSDTQYF
NA | TRBJ2-1 | many | TRBV19 | TGTGCCAGTAGATATGGTAGCGGTAATTACGAGCAGTTCTTC | CASRYGSGNYEQFF
TRBD1 | TRBJ2-7 | NA | TRBV12-3/TRBV12-4 | TGTGCCAGCAGAAGCTCGACAGGGAAAGTCTACGAGCAGTACTTC | CASRSSTGKVYEQYF
TRBD1 | TRBJ1-4 | few | TRBV4-1 | TGCGCCAGCAGCGATAAGCTGGGACAGACGGGGGAAAAACTGTTTTTT | CASSDKLGQTGEKLFF
NA | TRBJ2-1 | few | TRBV7-9 | TGTGCCAGCAGCCCCCCCCAGGGCTCCTACAATGAGCAGTTCTTC | CASSPPQGSYNEQFF
NA | TRBJ2-7 | NA | TRBV4-1 | TGCGCCAGCAGCCAAGATTTTCGCGGGACCCCCGCCGGCGAGCAGTACTTC | CASSQDFRGTPAGEQYF
NA | TRBJ2-7 | many | TRBV7-8 | TGTGCCAGCAGCACATACAACTACGAGCAGTACTTC | CASSTYNYEQYF
NA | TRBJ1-2 | many | TRBV5-1 | TGTGCCAGCAGCTTAGGGGGGGACTATGGCTACACCTTC | CASSLGGDYGYTF
NA | TRBJ1-4 | NA | TRBV13 | TGTGCCAGCAGCTCCTGGTTCGGTGGGCGTGTAAAGGATGAAAAACTGTTTTTT | CASSSWFGGRVKDEKLFF
TRBD1 | TRBJ2-7 | many | TRBV29-1 | TGCAGCGGTCGGACAGGCTTAGACGAGCAGTACTTC | CSGRTGLDEQYF
TRBD2 | TRBJ2-5 | few | TRBV29-1 | TGCAGCGTTGCCTCTAGCGGGCTCCAAGAGACCCAGTACTTC | CSVASSGLQETQYF
NA | TRBJ1-5 | many | TRBV20-1 | TGCAGTACAACCCCCTCGTTGGGGAGTCAGCCCCAGCATTTT | CSTTPSLGSQPQHF
NA | TRBJ1-6 | few | TRBV20-1 | TGCAGTGCTAGAGGGGGCGTGGGTGGTTCACCCCTCCACTTT | CSARGGVGGSPLHF
NA | TRBJ1-1 | NA | TRBV2 | TGTGCCAGCAGTGAAGCCGCACCGGCCGGCAACACTGAAGCTTTCTTT | CASSEAAPAGNTEAFF
TRBD1 | TRBJ2-7 | many | TRBV6-1 | TGTGCCAGCAGTCATAGGACAGGGGGCTCCTACGAGCAGTACTTC | CASSHRTGGSYEQYF
NA | TRBJ1-1 | many | TRBV7-6 | TGTGCCAGCAGCCTTGACGGGAATGAAGCTTTCTTT | CASSLDGNEAFF
NA | TRBJ2-5 | NA | TRBV2 | TGTGCCAGCAGTGATCGGGGCCCGTCGTCCCAGTACTTC | CASSDRGPSSQYF
NA | TRBJ2-2 | many | TRBV3-1 | TGTGCCAGCAGCCAAGCGCAGATGCGGACCGGGGAGCTGTTTTTT | CASSQAQMRTGELFF
NA | TRBJ2-7 | few | TRBV7-3 | TGTGCCAGCAGCCCATTCATGGGCCTCGAGAACTACGAGCAGTACTTC | CASSPFMGLENYEQYF
TRBD2 | TRBJ2-1 | many | TRBV11-2 | TGTGCCAGCAGCCCCATTAGCGGGCCAAGCTCCTACAATGAGCAGTTCTTC | CASSPISGPSSYNEQFF
TRBD1 | TRBJ1-2 | many | TRBV5-1 | TGCGCCAGCAGCTCCTTTCCCGGGACAGAAAGCTACACCTTC | CASSSFPGTESYTF
NA | TRBJ2-4 | NA | TRBV28 | TGTGCCAGCAGTTTACCCACTAGCGCCAAAAACATTCAGTACTTC | CASSLPTSAKNIQYF
NA | TRBJ2-7 | few | TRBV5-1 | TGCGCCAGCAGCTTGGTGGTAGATTCCTACGAGCAGTACTTC | CASSLVVDSYEQYF
NA | TRBJ2-5 | NA | TRBV7-9 | TGTGCCAGCAGCTTCGGACCGGCATTAAAGACCCAGTACTTC | CASSFGPALKTQYF
NA | TRBJ2-2 | many | TRBV5-1 | TGCGCCAGCAGCGCCGCGAGGGTCGAAACGAACACCGGGGAGCTGTTTTTT | CASSAARVETNTGELFF
NA | TRBJ2-4 | NA | TRBV12-3/TRBV12-4 | TGTGCCAGCAGACGATCAAATATAGACTCCCAGTACTTC | CASRRSNIDSQYF
NA | TRBJ1-3 | many | TRBV5-1 | TGCGCCAGCAGCTGGAATTTCCCGGGAGATGGAAACACCATATATTTT | CASSWNFPGDGNTIYF
NA | TRBJ1-4 | NA | TRBV29-1 | TGCAGCGTCACAAAGGCGGGGGCTAATGAAAAACTGTTTTTT | CSVTKAGANEKLFF
TRBD2 | TRBJ2-1 | few | TRBV12-3/TRBV12-4 | TGTGCCAGCAGTTTAAACGGGGGGAGTAATGAGCAGTTCTTC | CASSLNGGSNEQFF